This T cell receptor (beta chain) was sequenced for a study of cytomegalovirus exposure and HLA in healthy donors. General observations from the study: In a later analysis, a missense DCLRE1C variant was linked to TCR beta V- and J-gene trimming. Researchers counted around 180 TCR beta chains as cytomegalovirus-associated.

Donors had nominal health at sampling but likely had unrecorded immune exposures. Germline loops: CDR1 LNHNV, CDR2 YYDKDF (reference sequence). The V gene end was trimmed by 2 bases and the J gene end by 4 bases; junction bases not matched to a gene: 7. The CDR3 spans 16 residues. Both 60 Vbeta primers and 13 Jbeta primers went into the PCR. The method was immunoSEQ multiplex PCR; TCRdb's version includes in-frame clones alone and lacks a portion of them. The sample lists about 180,000 clones; more than 70% were seen once. With regard to this clone: Its target is not known.

The J gene is TRBJ2-1, the V gene TRBV15; TRBD2 agrees at 8 bases. This TCR came from a girl under 18 in good health and CMV-seropositive. The specimen was PBMCs. The CDR3 protein is CATSRRVLAGYNEQFF. The CDR3 DNA is TGTGCCACCAGCAGACGGGTGCTAGCGGGTTACAATGAGCAGTTCTTC. Based on the CDR3 plus reference TRBV15 and TRBJ2-1, the full variable domain is DAMVIQNPRYQVTQFGKPVTLSCSQTLNHNVMYWYQQKSSQAPKLLFHYYDKDFNNEADTPDNFQSRRPNTSFCFLDIRSPGLGDTAMYLCATSRRVLAGYNEQFFGPGTRLTVL.